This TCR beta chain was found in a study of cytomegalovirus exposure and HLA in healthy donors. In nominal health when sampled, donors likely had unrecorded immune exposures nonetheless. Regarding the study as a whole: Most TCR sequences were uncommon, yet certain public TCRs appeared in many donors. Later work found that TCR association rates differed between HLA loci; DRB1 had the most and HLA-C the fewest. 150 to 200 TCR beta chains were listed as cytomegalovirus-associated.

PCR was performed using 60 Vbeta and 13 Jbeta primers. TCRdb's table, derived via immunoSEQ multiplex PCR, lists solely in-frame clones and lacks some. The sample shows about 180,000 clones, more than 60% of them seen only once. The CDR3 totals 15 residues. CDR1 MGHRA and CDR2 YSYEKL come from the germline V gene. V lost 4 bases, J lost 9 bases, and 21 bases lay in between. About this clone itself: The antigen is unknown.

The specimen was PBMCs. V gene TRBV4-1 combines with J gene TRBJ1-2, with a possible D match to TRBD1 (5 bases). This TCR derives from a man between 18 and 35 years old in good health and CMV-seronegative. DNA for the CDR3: TGCGCCAGCAGCCTTCCCGGCAGGGATCTGGGGAGCTACACCTTC. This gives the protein CASSLPGRDLGSYTF.